The entry that follows covers one T cell receptor beta chain sequence. CDR1 and CDR2 (germline): SEHNR, FQNEAQ (reference sequence). The CDR3 has 15 residues. Between the trimmed V and J ends, which lost 7 bases and 6 bases, there was a span of 19 bases. The source of the sample is a study of blood T cell repertoires in COVID-19. Study-wide background: PBMCs, B-cell-depleted T cells, or T cells were the source of the cDNA or gDNA that made up the material.

Original analysis: Quantification of nucleated cells was approximated via reference gene primer amplification. Assay used: immunoSEQ multiplex PCR; TCRdb lists only in-frame clones, some missing. V and J calls and clone size are given by that table; D and trimming were obtained from the DNA. This sample has around 380,000 clones, with around 84% found just once. Sequenced: peripheral blood. The rearrangement links TRBV7-9 to TRBJ2-1; the D gene is possibly TRBD2 (7 bases). The TCR was taken from a human donor with acute or convalescent COVID-19. The donor label of this sample is uncertain. The CDR3 protein is CASTPEGGLRNEQFF. The CDR3 DNA reads TGTGCCAGCACCCCAGAGGGGGGGCTGCGCAATGAGCAGTTCTTC.